This entry concerns a single TCR beta chain. This sample was included in a study of monozygotic twins with cystic fibrosis. The CDR3 runs to 16 residues. In germline, CDR1 is SGHNT, CDR2 YYREEE (reference sequence). With 4 bases clipped from V and 6 bases from J, the junction kept 13 bases outside the gene matches. The assay was immunoSEQ multiplex PCR, and TCRdb's table has in-frame clones only and misses some. Of some 31,000 clones listed, just under 85% are singletons. The V call is TRBV5-4, the J call TRBJ2-3, with 8 bases matching TRBD2. Input material: blood. The clonotype comes from a girl between 2 and 10 years old with cystic fibrosis. CDR3 in amino acids: CASSRTPIAGMDTQYF. The CDR3 DNA follows: TGTGCCAGCAGCCGGACCCCCATAGCGGGAATGGATACGCAGTATTTT.